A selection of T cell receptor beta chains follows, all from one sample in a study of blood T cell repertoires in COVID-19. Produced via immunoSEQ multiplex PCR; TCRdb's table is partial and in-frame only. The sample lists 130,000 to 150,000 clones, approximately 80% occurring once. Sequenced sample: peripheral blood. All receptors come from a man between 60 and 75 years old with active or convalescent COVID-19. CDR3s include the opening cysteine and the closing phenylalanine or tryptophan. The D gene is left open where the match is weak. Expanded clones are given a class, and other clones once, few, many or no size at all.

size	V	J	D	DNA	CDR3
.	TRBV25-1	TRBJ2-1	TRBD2	TGTGCCAGCAGTGAATCACTAGCGGGTAACAATGAGCAGTTCTTC	CASSESLAGNNEQFF
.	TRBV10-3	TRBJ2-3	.	TGTGCCATCAGCAAAGGGGTGGGGGCCACAGATACGCAGTATTTT	CAISKGVGATDTQYF
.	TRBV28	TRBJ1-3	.	TGTGCCAGCAGTTTTCGCTTCGGACAGCCAAACTCTGGAAACACCATATATTTT	CASSFRFGQPNSGNTIYF
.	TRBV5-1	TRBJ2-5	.	TGCGCCAGCAGCCAACCCGAGACCGGGGAGACCCAGTACTTC	CASSQPETGETQYF
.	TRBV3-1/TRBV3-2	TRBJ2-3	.	TGTGCCAGCAGCCAAGGACTAGCAGATACGCAGTATTTT	CASSQGLADTQYF
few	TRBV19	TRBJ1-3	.	TGTGCCAGTAGTCCTACGGGGGCTGGAAACACCATATATTTT	CASSPTGAGNTIYF
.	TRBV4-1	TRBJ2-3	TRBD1	TGCGCCAGCAGCTACAGGGGAGATACGCAGTATTTT	CASSYRGDTQYF
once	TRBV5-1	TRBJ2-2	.	TGCGCCAGCAGCTTGGAACCGGTTGCCGGGGAGCTGTTTTTT	CASSLEPVAGELFF
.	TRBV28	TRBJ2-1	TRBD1	TGTGCCAGCACGTGGACAGGGGATTTCTCCTACAATGAGCAGTTCTTC	CASTWTGDFSYNEQFF
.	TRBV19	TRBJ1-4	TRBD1	TGTGCCAGTAGGCCAACAGGGGGCGATGAAAAACTGTTTTTT	CASRPTGGDEKLFF
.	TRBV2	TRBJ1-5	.	TGTGCCAGCAACCGGAGGGGTAGCAATCAGCCCCAGCATTTT	CASNRRGSNQPQHF
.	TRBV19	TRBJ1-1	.	TGTGCCAGTAGTTTGGGGGGGCGATTGAACACTGAAGCTTTCTTT	CASSLGGRLNTEAFF
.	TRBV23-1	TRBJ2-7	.	TGCGCCAGCAGTCAATCGTTCTCAGGACAATCGGCCCCAGACGAGCAGTACTTC	CASSQSFSGQSAPDEQYF
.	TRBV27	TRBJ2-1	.	TGTGCCAGCACGAGGGGTAGGGGGTTTTACAATGAGCAGTTCTTC	CASTRGRGFYNEQFF
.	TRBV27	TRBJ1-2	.	TGTGCCAGCAGTTTTCGGGGGAAGAACTATGGCTACACCTTC	CASSFRGKNYGYTF
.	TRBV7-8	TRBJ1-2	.	TGTGCCAGCAGCTCGGGGCAGGGAGGGAGCTACACCTTC	CASSSGQGGSYTF
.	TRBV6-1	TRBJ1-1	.	TGTGCCAGCAGTGAAGAGGGGCACTGGAATCCGAACACTGAAGCTTTCTTT	CASSEEGHWNPNTEAFF
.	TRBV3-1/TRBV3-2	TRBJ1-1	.	TGTGCCAGCAGCCAGCAGGTTGACACTGAAGCTTTCTTT	CASSQQVDTEAFF
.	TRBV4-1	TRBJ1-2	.	TGCGCCAGCAGCCAGCCGCGGTCCGACGGATCTTTCTATGGCTACACCTTC	CASSQPRSDGSFYGYTF
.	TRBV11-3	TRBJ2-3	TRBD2	TGTGCCAGCAGCTTAGGAACTAGCGCCGAAGATACGCAGTATTTT	CASSLGTSAEDTQYF
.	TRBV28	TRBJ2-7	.	TGTGCCAGCAGTCCCCCTCTCGAGGGGGCGGGGAACGAGCAGTACTTC	CASSPPLEGAGNEQYF
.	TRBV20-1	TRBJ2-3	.	TGCAGTGCCGAGGTCGCGGATACGCAGTATTTT	CSAEVADTQYF
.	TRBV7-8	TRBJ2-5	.	TGTGCCAGCAGCATAACAGAGATGGCGTCAGAGACCCAGTACTTC	CASSITEMASETQYF
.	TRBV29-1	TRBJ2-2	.	TGCAGCGTTGTGGCGGGCTCCGCTCGGGACACCGGGGAGCTGTTTTTT	CSVVAGSARDTGELFF
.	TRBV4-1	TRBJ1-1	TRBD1	TGCGCCAGCAGGCCTACAGGGGGCAGAACTGAAGCTTTCTTT	CASRPTGGRTEAFF
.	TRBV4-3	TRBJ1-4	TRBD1	TGCGCCAGCAGCCGAGACCTTACAGGGGGCGAAGAAAAACTGTTTTTT	CASSRDLTGGEEKLFF
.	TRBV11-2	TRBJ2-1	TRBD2	TGTGCCAGCAGTTTCTCGGGAGGGCACTCGAATGAGCAGTTCTTC	CASSFSGGHSNEQFF
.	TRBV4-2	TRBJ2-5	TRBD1	TGTGCCAGCAGCCCCAACAGGGGATTGAGTGTAGGAGAGACCCAGTACTTC	CASSPNRGLSVGETQYF